The clone carrying this TCR beta chain was seen a few times. The source of the sample is a study of beta chain features in type 1 diabetes. Since all of the isolated RNA was reverse transcribed, expressed TCRB transcripts were what got sequenced. The repertoire was sequenced with immunoSEQ multiplex PCR; TCRdb's copy has only in-frame clones and lacks some. This repertoire shows 970,000 or so clones, 17% found once; its top ten account for about 0.025%. The CDR3 covers 16 residues. Germline V lookup: CDR1 SEHNR, CDR2 FQNEAQ (reference sequence). V was cut by 4 bases and J by 0 bases, with 13 bases left in between.

Sequencing used naive CD4+ T cells from blood. The chain joins TRBV7-9 to TRBJ2-1; weak D call: TRBD1 (5 bases). The origin of this receptor is a woman aged 18-29 years in good health. This CDR3 is CASSSKGINSYNEQFF. The CDR3 nucleotides read TGTGCCAGCAGCTCCAAGGGGATCAACTCCTACAATGAGCAGTTCTTC.